The present T cell receptor (beta chain) was sequenced within a study of post-analysis software for immune sequencing data (dated by TCRdb to about 2015). About the study as a whole: The recorded disease courses included relapsing-remitting, secondary progressive and progressive-relapsing multiple sclerosis, and some patients had no subtype annotation. A subset of samples was prepared in parallel using single-end sample barcoding, then pooled and co-amplified after Illumina adapter ligation. The patient repertoires were compared against 11 previously published healthy control repertoires obtained from donors aged about 6 to 26 years.

For this chain, trimming is 6 bases at the V end and 4 bases at the J end, and the number of junction bases without a gene match is 8. The CDR3 spans 15 residues, from the cysteine through the phenylalanine. The CDR3 DNA has 45 bases and is translated from base 1. CDR1 MNHEY and CDR2 SVGAGI were looked up in the germline V gene. To demonstrate the VDJtools post-analysis software, TCR beta repertoires were profiled from the peripheral blood of roughly 12 young patients with multiple sclerosis. Multiple sclerosis patients were children and adolescents aged about 6 to 16 years. As concerns this clonotype: It lacks a known antigen. Base qualities are not provided; no much larger clone lies one nucleotide away.

The receptor library was made with PCR. Instrument on record: Illumina HiSeq 2500. To reduce PCR and sequencing biases, unique molecular identifiers were incorporated into the TCR beta cDNA libraries. Approximately 500,000 cDNA molecules were obtained per 1 to 10 million input T cells, so each molecule approximated one T cell. The same protocol used for the earlier healthy control dataset was applied to prepare and sequence the patient libraries. Samples belonging to the same batch were prepared together, multiplexed and sequenced on a shared HiSeq lane. The source study handled its data this way. Raw barcoded reads were processed with MIGEC, discarding single-read molecular identifier groups before consensus assembly and CDR3 extraction. VDJtools was used for post-analysis of the clonotype tables, with diversity normalized by down-sampling every dataset to the smallest sample size. Repertoire overlap clustering matched CDR3 amino acid but not nucleotide sequences to correct batch-related cross-sample contamination. In TCRdb, the public reads were trimmed at Q25 with fastp and aligned with MiXCR, with productive beta chains retained. For every CDR3 protein sequence, its rows merge into one entry that carries the most common genes and DNA. The V and J calls here are based on TCRdb, not the publication. The sample table shows about 820,000 distinct CDR3 sequences, and 53% are seen once. In total, the top ten clones hold approximately 4.4% of the sample.

The study at large found these results: Roughly 5 TRBV segments, including TRBV5-6, TRBV5-1 and TRBV20-1, were significantly more frequent in patients than controls. When samples were clustered directly using the F measure, samples prepared in the same batch co-clustered strongly, which prompted a batch-effect correction. Multiple sclerosis patients had significantly lower normalized Chao1 diversity than controls, a result that suggests substantial peripheral T-cell clonal expansion. The multiple sclerosis patient group was slightly younger than the control group.

The receptor chain draws on TRBV6-5 and TRBJ1-2, and 10 junction bases match TRBD1. Sequencing used blood. The source of this sequence is a girl between 5 and 17 years old with multiple sclerosis. The base sequence is TGTGCCAGCAGACCGGGACAGGGGATTTTCTATGGCTACACCTTC. It encodes CASRPGQGIFYGYTF.